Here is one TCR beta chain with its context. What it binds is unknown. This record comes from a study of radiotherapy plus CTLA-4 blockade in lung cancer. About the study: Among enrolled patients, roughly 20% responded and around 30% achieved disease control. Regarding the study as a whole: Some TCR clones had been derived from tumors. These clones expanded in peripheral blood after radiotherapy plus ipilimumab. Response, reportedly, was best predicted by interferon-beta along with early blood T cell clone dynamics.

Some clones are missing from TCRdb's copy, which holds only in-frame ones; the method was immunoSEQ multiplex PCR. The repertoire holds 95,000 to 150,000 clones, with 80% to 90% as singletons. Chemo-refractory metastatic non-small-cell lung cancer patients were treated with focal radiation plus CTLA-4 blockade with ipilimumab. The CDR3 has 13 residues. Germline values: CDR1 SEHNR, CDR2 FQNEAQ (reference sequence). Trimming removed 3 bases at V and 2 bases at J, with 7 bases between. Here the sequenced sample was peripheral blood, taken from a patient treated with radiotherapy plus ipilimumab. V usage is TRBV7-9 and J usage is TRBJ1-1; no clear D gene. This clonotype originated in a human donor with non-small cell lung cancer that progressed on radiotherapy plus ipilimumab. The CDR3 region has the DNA TGTGCCAGCAGCTTCGTTACTAACACTGAAGCTTTCTTT. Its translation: CASSFVTNTEAFF.